This T cell receptor (beta chain) comes out of a study of breast tumors, draining lymph nodes, adjacent tissues. Study-wide results and caveats: Most tumor T cells seemingly derive from lymph node, then expand in tumor. Tumor TCR diversity was below lymph nodes but above nontumor tissue.

Looked up from germline, CDR1 is MGHRA and CDR2 is YSYEKL. The CDR3 extends over 14 amino acids. V lost 0 bases, J lost 5 bases, and 8 bases lay in between. TCRdb fed the multiplex PCR reads into MiXCR, producing one record per CDR3 protein. The top ten hold about a tenth of the sample, which has about 35,000 distinct CDR3 sequences, roughly 36% seen once. This clonotype showed up many times. Its antigen is not identified. Sequenced material: breast tumor tissue. V usage is TRBV4-1 and J usage is TRBJ1-3; D uncertain. The TCR sequence derives from a female donor with breast cancer. Some clones in this sample may be carry-over from other donors' samples. As DNA, the CDR3 is TGCGCCAGCAGCCAAGATCCCCTTAGAAACACCATATATTTT. Its protein is CASSQDPLRNTIYF.